Listed below are T cell receptor beta chains from one sample, sequenced in a study of blood T cells in healthy people across ages. TCRdb reprocessed the 5' RACE reads with MiXCR, giving one entry per CDR3 protein. Among around 1.5 million distinct CDR3 sequences listed, 40% to 50% were seen once. What was sequenced was blood. These TCRs come from a woman under 30 in good health. CDR3s include the opening cysteine and the closing phenylalanine or tryptophan. The order of the fields is J gene, D gene, clone size, V gene, CDR3 DNA, CDR3 protein. A D gene is named only where the DNA matches it firmly. Clone size is stated in some rows and not others, as once, few, many or a class when expanded.

J gene: TRBJ2-1
D gene: .
clone size: .
V gene: TRBV20-1
CDR3 DNA: TGCAGTGCTCACAGCAATGAGCAGTTCTTC
CDR3 protein: CSAHSNEQFF

J gene: TRBJ2-3
D gene: TRBD2
clone size: .
V gene: TRBV3-1
CDR3 DNA: TGTGCCAGCAGCCTTAGTTCAAGCGGACTAGCGGGGGATACGCAGTATTTT
CDR3 protein: CASSLSSSGLAGDTQYF

J gene: TRBJ2-5
D gene: .
clone size: .
V gene: TRBV6-5
CDR3 DNA: TGTGCCAGCAGTTACAGGACAGCAAGGGAGACCCAGTACTTC
CDR3 protein: CASSYRTARETQYF

J gene: TRBJ1-4
D gene: .
clone size: .
V gene: TRBV12-5
CDR3 DNA: TGTGCTAGTGGTTTGTTCCAGACAGGCCTAAATGAAAAACTGTTTTTT
CDR3 protein: CASGLFQTGLNEKLFF

J gene: TRBJ2-7
D gene: .
clone size: .
V gene: TRBV4-1
CDR3 DNA: TGCGCCAGCAGCCAAATCCCAGACACGACCGACGAGCAGTACTTC
CDR3 protein: CASSQIPDTTDEQYF

J gene: TRBJ2-1
D gene: .
clone size: few
V gene: TRBV10-3
CDR3 DNA: TGTGCCATCAGTGACATCCACCGGGACACCCCACCCAATGAGCAGTTCTTC
CDR3 protein: CAISDIHRDTPPNEQFF

J gene: TRBJ2-3
D gene: .
clone size: .
V gene: TRBV12-3/TRBV12-4
CDR3 DNA: TGTGCCAGCAGTCCCATGGGGAACTCTAGCACAGATACGCAGTATTTT
CDR3 protein: CASSPMGNSSTDTQYF

J gene: TRBJ2-5
D gene: .
clone size: many
V gene: TRBV5-1
CDR3 DNA: TGCGCCAGCAACCCGGGGCAGGAGGAGACCCAGTACTTC
CDR3 protein: CASNPGQEETQYF

J gene: TRBJ2-7
D gene: .
clone size: .
V gene: TRBV4-1
CDR3 DNA: TGCGCCAGCAGCCCCAAGGGCCAGAGCTTCTACGAGCAGTACTTC
CDR3 protein: CASSPKGQSFYEQYF

J gene: TRBJ2-3
D gene: .
clone size: few
V gene: TRBV10-3
CDR3 DNA: TGTGCCATCCTAGTGGGAGATACGCAGTATTTT
CDR3 protein: CAILVGDTQYF

J gene: TRBJ1-2
D gene: .
clone size: .
V gene: TRBV27
CDR3 DNA: TGTGCCAGCACCCGCCAGATTAACTATGGCTACACCTTC
CDR3 protein: CASTRQINYGYTF

J gene: TRBJ1-5
D gene: .
clone size: few
V gene: TRBV27
CDR3 DNA: TGTGCCAGCAGTAACCAGGGTTTGGGGGGCAATCAGCCCCAGCATTTT
CDR3 protein: CASSNQGLGGNQPQHF

J gene: TRBJ2-5
D gene: TRBD1
clone size: .
V gene: TRBV11-2
CDR3 DNA: TGTGCCAGCAGCAAACAGGGGTCAGAGACCCAGTACTTC
CDR3 protein: CASSKQGSETQYF

J gene: TRBJ2-1
D gene: .
clone size: few
V gene: TRBV20-1
CDR3 DNA: TGCAGTGCTAGAGATCCGGGGGGCGGGAGACCCAACTACAATGAGCAGTTCTTC
CDR3 protein: CSARDPGGGRPNYNEQFF

J gene: TRBJ2-7
D gene: .
clone size: few
V gene: TRBV2
CDR3 DNA: TGTGCCAGCAGGGGAGATGGCTACGAGCAGTACTTC
CDR3 protein: CASRGDGYEQYF

J gene: TRBJ2-3
D gene: TRBD1
clone size: .
V gene: TRBV2
CDR3 DNA: TGTGCCAGCAAGGACAGGGACGGCTATACGCAGTATTTT
CDR3 protein: CASKDRDGYTQYF

J gene: TRBJ2-7
D gene: .
clone size: few
V gene: TRBV20-1
CDR3 DNA: TGCAGTGCTGCGGGACCAACCTACGAGCAGTACTTC
CDR3 protein: CSAAGPTYEQYF

J gene: TRBJ1-3
D gene: TRBD1
clone size: few
V gene: TRBV9
CDR3 DNA: TGTGCCAGCAGCCCCCGGACAGGGGAATACGGAAACACCATATATTTT
CDR3 protein: CASSPRTGEYGNTIYF

J gene: TRBJ2-3
D gene: .
clone size: few
V gene: TRBV14
CDR3 DNA: TGTGCCAGCAGCCAAGATGGGGAAAATACGCAGTATTTT
CDR3 protein: CASSQDGENTQYF

J gene: TRBJ2-3
D gene: TRBD2
clone size: .
V gene: TRBV14
CDR3 DNA: TGTGCCAGCAGCCAACCGGGACTAGGGACAGATACGCAGTATTTT
CDR3 protein: CASSQPGLGTDTQYF

J gene: TRBJ2-4
D gene: .
clone size: .
V gene: TRBV19
CDR3 DNA: TGTGCCAGTAGCCTCGGGGAAGGCAAAAACATTCAGTACTTC
CDR3 protein: CASSLGEGKNIQYF

J gene: TRBJ2-4
D gene: .
clone size: few
V gene: TRBV18
CDR3 DNA: TGTGCCAGCTCACCTCCCGGCGGTCCTCTAGCCAAAAACATTCAGTACTTC
CDR3 protein: CASSPPGGPLAKNIQYF

J gene: TRBJ1-2
D gene: .
clone size: few
V gene: TRBV4-1
CDR3 DNA: TGCGCCAGCAGACAAACAGGGATCTATGGCTACACCTTC
CDR3 protein: CASRQTGIYGYTF

J gene: TRBJ1-2
D gene: TRBD1
clone size: .
V gene: TRBV27
CDR3 DNA: TGTGCCAGCAGTGCCTATCCGGGACAGGGGAGTGGCTACACCTTC
CDR3 protein: CASSAYPGQGSGYTF